The 10 T cell receptor beta chains listed next were all sequenced from one sample in a study of cytomegalovirus exposure and HLA in healthy donors (dated by TCRdb to 2015 to 2018). Library preparation used the immunoSEQ multiplex PCR assay. For the multiplex PCR, a mixture combining 60 forward primers for TCR Vbeta segments and 13 reverse primers for TCR Jbeta segments was used. TCRdb provides this immuneACCESS table in a form limited to in-frame rearrangements. Some clones are lacking; in checked studies, under half of them reflect an unresolved V gene, and why the rest are absent is not known. This sample lists about 80,000 clones; approximately 79% were detected once. Roughly 12% of the sample goes to the ten largest clones. Sequencing was done on a sample of PBMCs. The receptors were gathered from a human donor in good health.

On this clone itself: Other DNA variants within this sample encode the same CDR3. The chain employs TRBV7-9 and TRBJ2-7; a possible D gene is TRBD1 (7 bases). The CDR3 is 14 amino acids. Trimming took 5 bases from V and 0 from J, leaving 11 bases between them. Germline V gives CDR1 SEHNR, CDR2 FQNEAQ (reference sequence). The CDR3 here is CASSPRDSSYEQYF. As DNA, the CDR3 is TGTGCCAGCAGCCCGCGGGACAGCTCCTACGAGCAGTACTTC.

This clone has a single count. This chain connects TRBV5-4 to TRBJ1-2; D is uncertain. The germline gives CDR1 SGHNT, CDR2 YYREEE (reference sequence). V lost 0 bases and J 2 bases, leaving 8 bases between the germline ends. The CDR3 spans 14 residues. The CDR3 sequence: CASSLGADNYGYTF. The CDR3 DNA is TGTGCCAGCAGCTTGGGGGCAGACAACTATGGCTACACCTTC.

The CDR3 DNA sequence: TGTGCCAGCAGGGCTGACACCGGGGAGCTGTTTTTT. Its translation: CASRADTGELFF. This sequence joins TRBV2 and TRBJ2-2; no clear D. The CDR3 is 12 amino acids. Trimming shortened V by 6 bases and J by 3 bases, and 5 bases separated the two germline ends. The germline CDR1 and CDR2 sequences are SNHLY and FYNNEI.

The chain joins TRBV19 to TRBJ1-1; possibly TRBD1 for D (5 bases). The CDR3 spans 14 residues. V was trimmed by 4 bases and J by 4 bases, leaving 13 bases between them. The V gene's germline CDR1 is LNHDA and CDR2 SQIVND (reference sequence). The CDR3 spells CASSTQGWGTEAFF. Written as DNA, the CDR3 is TGTGCCAGTAGTACGCAGGGATGGGGCACTGAAGCTTTCTTT.

The DNA of the CDR3 is TGTGCCAGCAGCTCTTACCGGGACACTGAAGCTTTCTTT. Its protein product is CASSSYRDTEAFF. This rearrangement joins TRBV13 to TRBJ1-1; D gene unclear. Germline CDR1 is PRHDT and CDR2 is FYEKMQ (reference sequence). This CDR3 is built from 13 residues. The V gene lost 4 bases and the J gene lost 3 bases, with 9 bases spanning the gap.

The chain carries TRBV5-1 and TRBJ2-1; the D gene is possibly TRBD1 (6 bases). V was pared by 4 bases and J by 2 bases, with 19 bases between. CDR1 is SGHRS, CDR2 YFSETQ, per germline. This CDR3 is built from 17 residues. CDR3 sequence (DNA): TGCGCCAGCAGCCCCGGGATGCTACAGGGTCCCTACAATGAGCAGTTCTTC. The encoded protein is CASSPGMLQGPYNEQFF.

This chain connects TRBV4-3 to TRBJ1-1, with 7 bases fitting TRBD1. Germline CDR1 and CDR2: LGHNA and YSLEER. The CDR3 loop spans 17 amino acids. V was pared by 4 bases and J by 4 bases, with 15 bases of the junction left unmatched. The CDR3 sequence: CASSPAPVGQGGTEAFF. CDR3 sequence (DNA): TGCGCCAGCAGCCCAGCACCAGTGGGGCAGGGGGGCACTGAAGCTTTCTTT.

This chain connects TRBV4-3 to TRBJ1-6; TRBD1 agrees at 7 bases. This CDR3 has 16 amino acids. The J segment lost 11 bases and the V segment lost 0 bases, leaving 10 bases of the junction unmatched. Germline loops: CDR1 LGHNA, CDR2 YSLEER. The CDR3 is CASSQDGGRGLPPLHF. As DNA, the CDR3 is TGCGCCAGCAGCCAAGATGGGGGTAGGGGGCTCCCACCCCTCCACTTT.

The chain uses TRBV6-4 and TRBJ1-1; possibly TRBD1 for D (6 bases). The CDR3 sequence is 13 residues long. The germline V gene has CDR1 MRHNA and CDR2 SNTAGT. V was shortened by 3 bases and J by 3 bases, with 8 bases between the two germline ends. The CDR3 here is CASSETGYTEAFF. CDR3 DNA sequence: TGTGCCAGCAGTGAGACAGGTTACACTGAAGCTTTCTTT.

This clone has only a few counts. The chain recombines TRBV6-4 with TRBJ1-2; D is uncertain. CDR3 size: 13 residues. Between the trimmed V and J ends, which lost 8 bases and 4 bases, there was a span of 14 bases. Germline loops: CDR1 MRHNA, CDR2 SNTAGT. The DNA for the CDR3 is TGTGCCAGCCCCCCAGCTGGAGGCTATGGCTACACCTTC. Protein sequence: CASPPAGGYGYTF.